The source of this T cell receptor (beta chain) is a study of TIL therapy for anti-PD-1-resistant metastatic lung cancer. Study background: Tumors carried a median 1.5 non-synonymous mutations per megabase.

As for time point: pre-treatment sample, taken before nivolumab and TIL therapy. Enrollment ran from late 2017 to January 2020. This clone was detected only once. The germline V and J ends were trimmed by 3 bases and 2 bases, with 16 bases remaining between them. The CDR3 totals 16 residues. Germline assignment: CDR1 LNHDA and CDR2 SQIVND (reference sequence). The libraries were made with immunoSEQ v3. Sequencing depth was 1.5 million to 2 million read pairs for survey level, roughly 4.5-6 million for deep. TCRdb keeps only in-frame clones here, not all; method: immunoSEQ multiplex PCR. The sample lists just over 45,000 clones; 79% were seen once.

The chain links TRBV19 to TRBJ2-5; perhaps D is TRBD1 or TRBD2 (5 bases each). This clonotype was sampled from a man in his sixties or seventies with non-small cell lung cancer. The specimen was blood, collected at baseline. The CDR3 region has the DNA TGTGCCAGTAGTATGGGTTTTAGGGACCGGCAAGAGACCCAGTACTTC. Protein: CASSMGFRDRQETQYF.